This is a list of T cell receptor beta chains from one sample in a study of human T cells and chemical hapten exposure. TCRdb recomputed calls from the RACE reads with MiXCR, one row per CDR3 protein. This table has tens of thousands of distinct CDR3 sequences, approximately 9.6% appearing once. The material sequenced was whole blood, taken in connection with sensitization to the hapten diphenylcyclopropenone (DPC). These receptors were taken from a woman aged 25 to 45 with alopecia areata. Some clones in this sample may be carry-over from other donors' samples. Each CDR3 is given with its conserved first and last residue. Fields, in order: clone size, J gene, D gene, CDR3 length, V gene, CDR3 protein, CDR3 DNA. D genes are given only for firm matches. Where a row states a size, it is once, few, many or the class of an expanded clone; other rows omit it.

size: few
J: TRBJ1-5
D: -
length: 13
V: TRBV7-9
CDR3: CASSLSRDQPQHF
DNA: TGTGCCAGCAGCTTGAGTAGGGATCAGCCCCAGCATTTT

size: few
J: TRBJ1-6
D: -
length: 14
V: TRBV5-6
CDR3: CASSLRGASSPLHF
DNA: TGTGCCAGCAGCTTGCGGGGGGCCTCTTCACCCCTCCACTTT

size: many
J: TRBJ2-1
D: TRBD2
length: 13
V: TRBV6-4
CDR3: CASGTSGESEQFF
DNA: TGTGCCAGCGGGACTAGCGGGGAGAGTGAGCAGTTCTTC

size: -
J: TRBJ2-4
D: -
length: 12
V: TRBV28
CDR3: CASSLPRQGTYF
DNA: TGTGCCAGCAGCCTGCCCCGGCAGGGAACATACTTC

size: medium-sized
J: TRBJ2-4
D: -
length: 16
V: TRBV24-1
CDR3: CATSENTGRRGNIQYF
DNA: TGTGCCACCAGTGAAAACACAGGGAGACGAGGAAACATTCAGTACTTC

size: -
J: TRBJ1-1
D: -
length: 16
V: TRBV18
CDR3: CASSPEGGTTNTEAFF
DNA: TGTGCCAGCTCCCCCGAGGGGGGAACTACGAACACTGAAGCTTTCTTT

size: few
J: TRBJ2-3
D: -
length: 16
V: TRBV5-1
CDR3: CASSLVGTDTTDTQYF
DNA: TGCGCCAGCAGCTTGGTTGGGACTGACACCACAGATACGCAGTATTTT

size: many
J: TRBJ1-1
D: -
length: 12
V: TRBV6-6
CDR3: CASRSPSTEAFF
DNA: TGTGCCAGCAGGTCCCCGAGCACTGAAGCTTTCTTT

size: -
J: TRBJ2-7
D: TRBD2
length: 15
V: TRBV19
CDR3: CASSYRAGDAYEQYF
DNA: TGTGCCAGTAGTTATCGAGCGGGGGATGCCTACGAGCAGTACTTC

size: many
J: TRBJ1-1
D: -
length: 15
V: TRBV9
CDR3: CASSPGDDSRAEAFF
DNA: TGTGCCAGCAGCCCCGGCGACGACAGTAGGGCTGAAGCTTTCTTT

size: few
J: TRBJ2-1
D: -
length: 14
V: TRBV29-1
CDR3: CSVERTGIDNEQFF
DNA: TGCAGCGTTGAGAGAACAGGGATAGACAATGAGCAGTTCTTC

size: few
J: TRBJ2-7
D: TRBD1
length: 15
V: TRBV6-1
CDR3: CASRVNDRGSYEQYF
DNA: TGTGCCAGCCGTGTTAACGACAGGGGCTCCTACGAGCAGTACTTC

size: many
J: TRBJ1-2
D: -
length: 16
V: TRBV6-5
CDR3: CASSYPLGTGAYGYTF
DNA: TGTGCCAGCAGTTACCCACTGGGTACGGGGGCATATGGCTACACCTTC

size: many
J: TRBJ1-1
D: TRBD1
length: 14
V: TRBV12-3/TRBV12-4
CDR3: CASSLGTGGTEAFF
DNA: TGTGCCAGCAGTTTAGGGACAGGGGGCACTGAAGCTTTCTTT

size: -
J: TRBJ2-3
D: TRBD2
length: 15
V: TRBV3-1
CDR3: CASSQASGGADTQYF
DNA: TGTGCCAGCAGCCAGGCTAGCGGGGGGGCAGATACGCAGTATTTT

size: many
J: TRBJ1-1
D: TRBD1
length: 16
V: TRBV5-1
CDR3: CASSSIGTGLNTEAFF
DNA: TGCGCCAGCAGCTCAATAGGGACAGGGCTGAACACTGAAGCTTTCTTT

size: many
J: TRBJ1-2
D: TRBD1
length: 14
V: TRBV2
CDR3: CASKRDRGFYGYTF
DNA: TGTGCCAGCAAAAGGGACAGGGGATTCTATGGCTACACCTTC

size: -
J: TRBJ1-3
D: TRBD1
length: 15
V: TRBV7-6
CDR3: CASSSQGAIGNTIYF
DNA: TGTGCCAGCAGCTCACAGGGGGCGATTGGAAACACCATATATTTT

size: many
J: TRBJ1-1
D: -
length: 16
V: TRBV3-1
CDR3: CASSRHIGQVGTEAFF
DNA: TGTGCCAGCAGCCGACATATCGGGCAGGTTGGCACTGAAGCTTTCTTT

size: once
J: TRBJ2-3
D: -
length: 16
V: TRBV14
CDR3: CASSQDSGMWTDTQYF
DNA: TGTGCCAGCAGTCAGGACAGCGGGATGTGGACAGATACGCAGTATTTT

size: many
J: TRBJ2-3
D: TRBD2
length: 17
V: TRBV18
CDR3: CASSPPGVAGAADTQYF
DNA: TGTGCCAGCTCACCACCGGGAGTAGCGGGGGCGGCAGATACGCAGTATTTT

size: few
J: TRBJ1-1
D: -
length: 15
V: TRBV4-1
CDR3: CASRYGALGLTEAFF
DNA: TGCGCCTCTCGGTATGGGGCTTTAGGTTTGACTGAAGCTTTCTTT

size: many
J: TRBJ1-2
D: TRBD1
length: 14
V: TRBV5-1
CDR3: CASSSYRGVYGYTF
DNA: TGCGCCAGCAGCTCATACAGGGGAGTCTATGGCTACACCTTC

size: many
J: TRBJ2-2
D: -
length: 15
V: TRBV5-1
CDR3: CASSLDGTVDRELFF
DNA: TGCGCCAGCAGCTTGGATGGTACGGTCGACAGGGAGCTGTTTTTT

size: -
J: TRBJ1-1
D: -
length: 11
V: TRBV30
CDR3: CAWIRAAEAFF
DNA: TGTGCCTGGATCAGGGCAGCCGAAGCTTTCTTT

size: many
J: TRBJ2-7
D: TRBD2
length: 19
V: TRBV7-2
CDR3: CASSLGLISLLADPYEQYF
DNA: TGTGCCAGCAGCTTAGGTCTTATATCTTTACTAGCGGATCCCTACGAGCAGTACTTC

size: -
J: TRBJ1-5
D: TRBD1
length: 14
V: TRBV28
CDR3: CASSLGQLHQPQHF
DNA: TGTGCCAGCAGCCTGGGACAGCTTCATCAGCCCCAGCATTTT

size: few
J: TRBJ2-7
D: -
length: 15
V: TRBV25-1
CDR3: CASSDGSQSSYEQYF
DNA: TGTGCCAGCAGTGATGGGAGCCAGAGCTCCTACGAGCAGTACTTC

size: -
J: TRBJ2-2
D: -
length: 15
V: TRBV6-5
CDR3: CASSPGLASAGELFF
DNA: TGTGCCAGTTCTCCGGGGCTAGCCTCGGCCGGGGAGCTGTTTTTT

size: many
J: TRBJ1-5
D: -
length: 14
V: TRBV6-2/TRBV6-3
CDR3: CASSGGIGRQPQHF
DNA: TGTGCCAGCAGTGGAGGGATAGGGAGGCAGCCCCAGCATTTT

size: few
J: TRBJ2-5
D: -
length: 13
V: TRBV7-9
CDR3: CASSLVGPETQYF
DNA: TGTGCCAGCAGCTTAGTGGGGCCGGAGACCCAGTACTTC

size: few
J: TRBJ1-5
D: -
length: 13
V: TRBV6-2/TRBV6-3
CDR3: CASRTVSNQPQHF
DNA: TGTGCCAGCAGGACAGTAAGCAATCAGCCCCAGCATTTT

size: many
J: TRBJ2-6
D: -
length: 18
V: TRBV20-1
CDR3: CSAGRTRWGTSGANVLTF
DNA: TGCAGTGCTGGGAGAACTAGATGGGGGACCTCTGGGGCCAACGTCCTGACTTTC

size: few
J: TRBJ2-5
D: -
length: 15
V: TRBV6-2/TRBV6-3
CDR3: CASSPAFGLQETQYF
DNA: TGTGCCAGCAGTCCCGCGTTCGGGCTGCAAGAGACCCAGTACTTC

size: few
J: TRBJ2-7
D: TRBD1
length: 14
V: TRBV7-2
CDR3: CASSLGQGFYEQYF
DNA: TGTGCCAGCAGCTTAGGACAGGGGTTCTACGAGCAGTACTTC

size: -
J: TRBJ2-7
D: TRBD2
length: 16
V: TRBV7-2
CDR3: CASSPTSGGAGGEQYF
DNA: TGTGCCAGCAGCCCAACTAGCGGGGGGGCCGGTGGCGAGCAGTACTTC

size: few
J: TRBJ2-3
D: -
length: 15
V: TRBV9
CDR3: CASSVLLADTDTQYF
DNA: TGTGCCAGCAGCGTACTTTTAGCGGACACAGATACGCAGTATTTT

size: -
J: TRBJ2-2
D: -
length: 13
V: TRBV3-1
CDR3: CASSLRAGGELFF
DNA: TGTGCCAGCAGCCTCAGGGCGGGCGGGGAGCTGTTTTTT

size: few
J: TRBJ1-1
D: -
length: 12
V: TRBV7-9
CDR3: CASSLSNKEAFF
DNA: TGTGCCAGCAGCTTATCTAATAAGGAAGCTTTCTTT

size: few
J: TRBJ1-6
D: -
length: 13
V: TRBV11-1
CDR3: CASSLDSGSPLHF
DNA: TGTGCCAGCAGCTTAGATTCCGGGTCACCCCTCCACTTT

size: -
J: TRBJ2-7
D: TRBD2
length: 15
V: TRBV4-2
CDR3: CASSQVAGGPGEQYF
DNA: TGTGCCAGCAGCCAAGTGGCGGGGGGACCCGGCGAGCAGTACTTC

size: many
J: TRBJ1-5
D: -
length: 13
V: TRBV6-2/TRBV6-3
CDR3: CASSFAGDQPQHF
DNA: TGTGCCAGCAGTTTCGCAGGGGATCAGCCCCAGCATTTT

size: few
J: TRBJ2-2
D: TRBD1
length: 18
V: TRBV7-9
CDR3: CASRFTGTGATNTGELFF
DNA: TGTGCCAGCAGATTCACCGGGACAGGGGCTACGAACACCGGGGAGCTGTTTTTT

size: few
J: TRBJ2-5
D: TRBD1
length: 18
V: TRBV5-1
CDR3: CASSLAFAAGGRQETQYF
DNA: TGCGCCAGCAGCTTGGCTTTTGCGGCAGGGGGTCGCCAAGAGACCCAGTACTTC

size: few
J: TRBJ1-6
D: TRBD1
length: 17
V: TRBV7-9
CDR3: CASSDNGRQGINSPLHF
DNA: TGTGCCAGCAGCGATAATGGTCGACAGGGGATCAATTCACCCCTCCACTTT

size: many
J: TRBJ2-3
D: TRBD2
length: 16
V: TRBV4-2
CDR3: CASSQRLAGGTDTQYF
DNA: TGTGCCAGCAGCCAAAGACTAGCGGGGGGCACAGATACGCAGTATTTT

size: few
J: TRBJ2-7
D: -
length: 14
V: TRBV3-1
CDR3: CASSQGVGSYEQYF
DNA: TGTGCCAGCAGCCAGGGGGTTGGATCCTACGAGCAGTACTTC

size: many
J: TRBJ2-7
D: TRBD1
length: 12
V: TRBV10-3
CDR3: CAIRGTAYEQYF
DNA: TGTGCCATCAGAGGGACAGCCTACGAGCAGTACTTC

size: few
J: TRBJ2-3
D: TRBD1
length: 17
V: TRBV7-8
CDR3: CASSRQPGQPSTDTQYF
DNA: TGTGCCAGCAGTCGACAACCGGGACAGCCTAGCACAGATACGCAGTATTTT

size: many
J: TRBJ1-2
D: -
length: 19
V: TRBV7-2
CDR3: CASSQILGKNRAANYGYTF
DNA: TGTGCCAGCAGCCAAATACTTGGGAAAAACCGAGCCGCTAACTATGGCTACACCTTC

size: -
J: TRBJ1-1
D: TRBD1
length: 17
V: TRBV4-2
CDR3: CASSQERTGVAGTEAFF
DNA: TGTGCCAGCAGCCAAGAGCGGACAGGAGTGGCGGGTACTGAAGCTTTCTTT

size: few
J: TRBJ1-1
D: -
length: 15
V: TRBV20-1
CDR3: CSARAGGRVTTEAFF
DNA: TGCAGTGCTAGAGCGGGCGGCAGGGTGACCACTGAAGCTTTCTTT

size: -
J: TRBJ2-5
D: -
length: 15
V: TRBV2
CDR3: CASSPGTRGGETQYF
DNA: TGTGCCAGCAGTCCCGGGACAAGGGGAGGAGAGACCCAGTACTTC

size: many
J: TRBJ1-1
D: -
length: 13
V: TRBV12-3/TRBV12-4
CDR3: CASSLAPNTEAFF
DNA: TGTGCCAGCAGTTTAGCACCGAACACTGAAGCTTTCTTT

size: few
J: TRBJ2-5
D: -
length: 14
V: TRBV18
CDR3: CASSPVQSQETQYF
DNA: TGTGCCAGCTCACCAGTACAGAGTCAAGAGACCCAGTACTTC